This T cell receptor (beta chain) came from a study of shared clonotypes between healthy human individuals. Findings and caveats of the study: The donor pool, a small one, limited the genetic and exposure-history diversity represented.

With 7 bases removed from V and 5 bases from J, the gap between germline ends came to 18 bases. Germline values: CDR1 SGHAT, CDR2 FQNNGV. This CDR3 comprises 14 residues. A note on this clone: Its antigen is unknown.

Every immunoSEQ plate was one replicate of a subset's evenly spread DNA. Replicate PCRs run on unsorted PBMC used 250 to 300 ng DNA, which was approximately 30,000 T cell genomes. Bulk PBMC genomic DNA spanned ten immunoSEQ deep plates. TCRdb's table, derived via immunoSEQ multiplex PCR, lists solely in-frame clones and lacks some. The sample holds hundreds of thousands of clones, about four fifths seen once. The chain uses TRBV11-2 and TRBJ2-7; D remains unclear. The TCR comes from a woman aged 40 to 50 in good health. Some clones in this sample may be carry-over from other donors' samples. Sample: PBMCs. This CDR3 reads CASTLSWAIHEQYF. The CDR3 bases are TGTGCCAGCACCCTTTCTTGGGCAATTCACGAGCAGTACTTC.